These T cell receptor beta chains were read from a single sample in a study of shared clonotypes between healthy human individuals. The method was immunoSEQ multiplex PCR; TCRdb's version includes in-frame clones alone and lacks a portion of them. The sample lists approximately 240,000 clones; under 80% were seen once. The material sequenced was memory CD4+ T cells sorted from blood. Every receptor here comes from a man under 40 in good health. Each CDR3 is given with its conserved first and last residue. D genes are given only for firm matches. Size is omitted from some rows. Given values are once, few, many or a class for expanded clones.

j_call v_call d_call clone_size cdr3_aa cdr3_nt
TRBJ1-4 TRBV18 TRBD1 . CASSQWTGLEKLFF TGTGCCAGCTCACAATGGACAGGCCTTGAAAAACTGTTTTTT
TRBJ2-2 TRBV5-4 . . CASSGESTGELFF TGTGCCAGCAGCGGGGAGAGCACCGGGGAGCTGTTTTTT
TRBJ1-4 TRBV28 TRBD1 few CASSPGQGRGEKLFF TGTGCCAGCAGCCCCGGACAGGGACGAGGAGAAAAACTGTTTTTT
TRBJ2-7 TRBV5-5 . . CASSLDFRGREQYF TGTGCCAGCAGCTTGGACTTCAGGGGCAGAGAGCAGTACTTC
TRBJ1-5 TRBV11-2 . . CASSLVAGLNQPQHF TGTGCCAGCAGCTTAGTGGCAGGGCTAAATCAGCCCCAGCATTTT
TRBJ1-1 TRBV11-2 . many CASSPGQNTEAFF TGTGCCAGCAGCCCCGGACAGAACACTGAAGCTTTCTTT
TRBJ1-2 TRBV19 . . CASSISDSYGYTF TGTGCCAGTAGTATAAGCGACTCCTATGGCTACACCTTC
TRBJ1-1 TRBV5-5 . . CASSFLGANTEAFF TGTGCCAGCAGCTTTTTAGGCGCGAACACTGAAGCTTTCTTT
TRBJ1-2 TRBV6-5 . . CASASLAQGRGYTF TGTGCCAGCGCGTCCCTGGCCCAAGGGCGTGGCTACACCTTC
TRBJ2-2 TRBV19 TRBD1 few CASTPGQGVAGELFF TGTGCCAGTACACCGGGACAGGGGGTTGCCGGGGAGCTGTTTTTT
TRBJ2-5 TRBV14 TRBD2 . CASSLIAGGGTQYF TGTGCCAGCAGCCTAATAGCGGGAGGTGGGACCCAGTACTTC
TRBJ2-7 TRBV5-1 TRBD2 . CASYGGTSGSYEQYF TGCGCCAGCTACGGTGGGACTAGCGGGTCCTACGAGCAGTACTTC
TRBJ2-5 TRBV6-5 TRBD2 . CASSYTGLVGETQYF TGTGCCAGCAGTTACACGGGACTAGTTGGAGAGACCCAGTACTTC
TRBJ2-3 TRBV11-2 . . CASSLILATDTQYF TGTGCCAGCAGCTTAATACTCGCCACAGATACGCAGTATTTT
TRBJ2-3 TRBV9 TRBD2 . CASSFSGSTDTQYF TGTGCCAGCAGCTTTAGCGGGAGCACAGATACGCAGTATTTT
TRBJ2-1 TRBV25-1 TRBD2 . CASMTSGLIQQFF TGTGCCAGCATGACTAGCGGGCTAATTCAGCAGTTCTTC
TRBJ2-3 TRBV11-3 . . CASSPGGHLWDTQYF TGTGCCAGCAGCCCGGGTGGCCATCTGTGGGATACGCAGTATTTT
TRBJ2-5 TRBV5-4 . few CASSLDSQETQYF TGTGCCAGCAGCTTGGACAGCCAAGAGACCCAGTACTTC
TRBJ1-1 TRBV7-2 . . CASSQQRNTEAFF TGTGCCAGCAGCCAACAGCGGAACACTGAAGCTTTCTTT
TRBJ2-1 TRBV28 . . CASSLYHNEQFF TGTGCCAGCAGTTTATACCACAATGAGCAGTTCTTC
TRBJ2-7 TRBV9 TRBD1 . CASSPDGSSTGDEQYF TGTGCCAGCAGCCCCGATGGGTCGTCCACAGGGGACGAGCAGTACTTC
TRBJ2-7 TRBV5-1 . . CASSYTHGGRDEQYF TGCGCCAGCAGCTACACCCATGGGGGGCGCGACGAGCAGTACTTC
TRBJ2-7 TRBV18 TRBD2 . CASSPLGLAGIHEQYF TGTGCCAGCTCACCCCTTGGACTAGCGGGAATCCACGAGCAGTACTTC
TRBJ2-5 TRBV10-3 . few CAISEVDAGKETQYF TGTGCCATCTCCGAGGTCGATGCGGGAAAAGAGACCCAGTACTTC
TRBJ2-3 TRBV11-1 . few CASRATGNPTDTQYF TGTGCCAGCCGAGCCACAGGGAACCCCACAGATACGCAGTATTTT
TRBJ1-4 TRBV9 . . CASSVGVNGWEKLFF TGTGCCAGCAGCGTAGGCGTGAACGGATGGGAAAAACTGTTTTTT
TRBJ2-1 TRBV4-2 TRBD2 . CASSLPGGGSTYNEQFF TGTGCCAGCAGCCTCCCCGGGGGGGGGAGCACCTACAATGAGCAGTTCTTC
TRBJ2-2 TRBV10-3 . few CAISDHGELFF TGTGCCATCAGTGATCACGGGGAGCTGTTTTTT
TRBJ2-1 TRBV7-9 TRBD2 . CASSKRREGLEQFF TGTGCCAGCAGCAAACGGCGGGAGGGCCTTGAGCAGTTCTTC
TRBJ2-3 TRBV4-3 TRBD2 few CASSQEGREGRYTQYF TGCGCCAGCAGCCAAGAGGGGAGGGAGGGCCGGTATACGCAGTATTTT
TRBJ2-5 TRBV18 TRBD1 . CASSSNGQEQETQYF TGTGCCAGCTCATCGAACGGACAGGAACAAGAGACCCAGTACTTC
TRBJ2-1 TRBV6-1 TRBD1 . CASSVGTGAGGEQFF TGTGCCAGCAGTGTGGGGACAGGGGCCGGGGGGGAGCAGTTCTTC
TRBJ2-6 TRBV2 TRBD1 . CASRVRTGQSSGANVLTF TGTGCCAGCAGGGTCAGGACAGGCCAAAGCTCTGGGGCCAACGTCCTGACTTTC
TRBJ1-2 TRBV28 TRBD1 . CASSLGTGYGYTF TGTGCCAGCAGTTTAGGGACAGGTTATGGCTACACCTTC
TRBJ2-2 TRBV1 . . CTIPGELFF TGCACCATCCCCGGGGAGCTGTTTTTT
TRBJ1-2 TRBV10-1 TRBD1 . CASSESTGAGYTF TGCGCCAGCAGTGAGTCAACAGGGGCTGGCTACACCTTC
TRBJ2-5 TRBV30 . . CAWSIWTVQETQYF TGTGCCTGGAGTATATGGACAGTCCAAGAGACCCAGTACTTC
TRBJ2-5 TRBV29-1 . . CSVFFRETQYF TGCAGCGTTTTTTTTCGGGAGACCCAGTACTTC
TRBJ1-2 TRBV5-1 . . CASSLARVENGYTF TGCGCCAGCAGCTTGGCAAGGGTGGAAAATGGCTACACCTTC
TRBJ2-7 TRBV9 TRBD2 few CASSVATSGRADEQYF TGTGCCAGCAGCGTAGCTACGTCCGGGAGGGCCGACGAGCAGTACTTC
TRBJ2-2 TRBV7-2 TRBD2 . CASSLRVAGVTGELFF TGTGCCAGCAGCTTAAGGGTTGCGGGAGTAACCGGGGAGCTGTTTTTT
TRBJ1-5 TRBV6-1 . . CASSEYWTGNQPQHF TGTGCCAGCAGTGAATACTGGACCGGAAATCAGCCCCAGCATTTT
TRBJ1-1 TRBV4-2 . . CASSQEYGRGAPSNTEAFF TGTGCCAGCAGCCAAGAGTACGGCAGGGGCGCCCCCAGCAACACTGAAGCTTTCTTT
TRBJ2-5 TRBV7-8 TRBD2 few CASGTSGSIGETQYF TGTGCCAGCGGAACTAGCGGGAGTATTGGAGAGACCCAGTACTTC
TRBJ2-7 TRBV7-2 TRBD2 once CASSLGFVGRVYEQYF TGTGCCAGCAGCTTAGGGTTTGTCGGGAGGGTCTACGAGCAGTACTTC